This T cell receptor (beta chain) was retrieved from a study of blood T cells in healthy people across ages. Broader study findings: Correlation between TCR beta diversity and naive T cell percentage was strong. Any conclusive comparison of naive versus antigen-experienced cells was prevented by using unsorted PBMCs.

Germline V gives CDR1 DFQATT, CDR2 SNEGSKA (reference sequence). Trimming shortened V by 4 bases and J by 4 bases, and 16 bases separated the two germline ends. The CDR3 covers 14 residues. As regards this clonotype: Its antigen is currently unknown.

The second PCR ran 7 to 11 cycles with a sample-barcoded 5' primer and J-beta primers. Using its own MiXCR run on the 5' RACE reads, TCRdb lists one record per CDR3 protein. The sample includes some 920,000 distinct CDR3 sequences, roughly 51% seen only once; the top ten take 20% to 25%. PBMCs were isolated at a quantity of at least 7 million per sample. The gene calls are TRBV20-1 and TRBJ2-5, with D perhaps TRBD1 or TRBD2 (5 bases each). The sequenced sample was blood. This clonotype was obtained from a woman between 55 and 75 years old in good health. The CDR3 DNA reads as TGCAGTGCTAAGTTAGCCGGGACCACAGAGACCCAGTACTTC. The encoded protein is CSAKLAGTTETQYF.